The rows below give T cell receptor beta chains drawn from one sample of a study of tumor-infiltrating lymphocytes in primary liver carcinoma. TCRdb recomputed calls from the multiplex PCR reads with MiXCR, one row per CDR3 protein. The sample lists 120,000 or so distinct CDR3 sequences, around two thirds seen once, with around 9.3% in the top ten. The sample comprised liver tumor tissue from sampling region 1. Receptors originate from an older woman with primary liver carcinoma and hepatitis B virus infection. Both conserved end residues are part of each CDR3. Each record gives: V gene, D gene, J gene, CDR3 protein. A D gene is named only where the DNA matches it firmly.

V: TRBV11-2; D: -; J: TRBJ2-3; CDR3: CDSSLGCGDTQYF
V: TRBV11-2; D: -; J: TRBJ1-1; CDR3: CASSWDGGNTEAFF
V: TRBV6-1; D: -; J: TRBJ2-6; CDR3: CASSQGFSGANVLTF
V: TRBV24-1; D: TRBD1; J: TRBJ1-5; CDR3: CATSDTDRGQPQHF
V: TRBV30; D: TRBD1; J: TRBJ1-2; CDR3: CAWRKTGGLGYGYTF
V: TRBV12-3/TRBV12-4; D: -; J: TRBJ1-5; CDR3: CASSWGVQSRHF
V: TRBV6-6; D: TRBD1; J: TRBJ1-5; CDR3: CDSSYSGQGLSNQPQHF
V: TRBV5-4; D: -; J: TRBJ2-1; CDR3: CASSSPEGHVSYNEQFF
V: TRBV6-2/TRBV6-3; D: -; J: TRBJ2-7; CDR3: CASSYSPAYEEYF
V: TRBV11-2; D: TRBD1; J: TRBJ1-2; CDR3: CTSSLVGQGGYTF
V: TRBV29-1; D: -; J: TRBJ1-2; CDR3: CSVGWGVGGYTF
V: TRBV6-1; D: -; J: TRBJ2-1; CDR3: CASSEVAYSYNEQFF
V: TRBV5-1; D: TRBD2; J: TRBJ2-1; CDR3: CTSSWCLGAGGSYNEQFF
V: TRBV30; D: TRBD2; J: TRBJ2-7; CDR3: CAWSPGLAGVNEQYF
V: TRBV5-1; D: -; J: TRBJ1-4; CDR3: CASSAGQRGTNEKLFF
V: TRBV11-2; D: -; J: TRBJ2-2; CDR3: CVSSWVGSFTRELFF
V: TRBV11-2; D: -; J: TRBJ2-7; CDR3: CASRPNSYEQYF
V: TRBV12-3/TRBV12-4; D: TRBD1; J: TRBJ1-1; CDR3: CASSAGTGQGNTEAFF
V: TRBV11-3; D: -; J: TRBJ1-2; CDR3: CASSEGDSYGHTF
V: TRBV11-2; D: TRBD2; J: TRBJ2-5; CDR3: CASSLGLVLQGTQYF
V: TRBV6-2/TRBV6-3; D: -; J: TRBJ2-3; CDR3: CASSDRVGWPSTDTQYF
V: TRBV11-2; D: TRBD1; J: TRBJ1-2; CDR3: CASCLEGAGGYTF
V: TRBV29-1; D: -; J: TRBJ2-3; CDR3: CSAGGGEPGTDTQYF
V: TRBV6-5; D: -; J: TRBJ2-7; CDR3: CASSYSSPSRYEQYF
V: TRBV5-6; D: -; J: TRBJ1-1; CDR3: CASSLFGGNTEALF
V: TRBV7-8; D: TRBD1; J: TRBJ1-2; CDR3: CASSLARGHGYTF
V: TRBV30; D: -; J: TRBJ2-2; CDR3: CAWSWVSGVLFF
V: TRBV30; D: TRBD2; J: TRBJ2-7; CDR3: CAYRGGPYEQYF
V: TRBV24-1; D: -; J: TRBJ2-5; CDR3: CATSNRQAHQEAQYF
V: TRBV11-3; D: TRBD2; J: TRBJ2-3; CDR3: CASRRGRPTDTQYF
V: TRBV11-2; D: TRBD2; J: TRBJ2-3; CDR3: CVSGFGLGRTDTQYF
V: TRBV10-2; D: -; J: TRBJ2-7; CDR3: CATSTQLGSYEQYF
V: TRBV6-6; D: -; J: TRBJ1-5; CDR3: CASSITGYSNQPQHF
V: TRBV30; D: TRBD2; J: TRBJ2-7; CDR3: CAWSMSGTVSGYEQYF
V: TRBV11-2; D: -; J: TRBJ2-5; CDR3: CASSAGFTRGTQYF
V: TRBV29-1; D: TRBD2; J: TRBJ2-7; CDR3: CSVLGGSGVDEQYF
V: TRBV6-1; D: -; J: TRBJ1-6; CDR3: CASRPRTDYHNSPLHF
V: TRBV11-2; D: -; J: TRBJ2-3; CDR3: CASSSHGGPTDTQYF
V: TRBV11-3; D: -; J: TRBJ2-1; CDR3: CASSLVQGGGNEQLF
V: TRBV29-1; D: TRBD1; J: TRBJ2-5; CDR3: CSALTGGAYEYF
V: TRBV11-3; D: -; J: TRBJ2-3; CDR3: CANRRGYGKTDTQYF
V: TRBV5-1; D: -; J: TRBJ1-1; CDR3: CASSPREILNTEAFF
V: TRBV4-1; D: -; J: TRBJ1-5; CDR3: CASSHGQNQSQHF
V: TRBV11-2; D: -; J: TRBJ2-2; CDR3: CASSLTRADTGELFF
V: TRBV11-2; D: TRBD1; J: TRBJ2-3; CDR3: CASCLDRGVDTQYF
V: TRBV4-1; D: -; J: TRBJ2-3; CDR3: CVSSQGSGAPDTQYF
V: TRBV28; D: -; J: TRBJ2-7; CDR3: CASSGGTGRYEQYF
V: TRBV29-1; D: -; J: TRBJ2-3; CDR3: CGVVGRRGADTQYF
V: TRBV11-2; D: -; J: TRBJ2-5; CDR3: CASSSISGTHEQYF
V: TRBV18; D: -; J: TRBJ2-7; CDR3: CASSPESEQYF
V: TRBV11-3; D: -; J: TRBJ2-7; CDR3: CPSSLEHGTYEQYF
V: TRBV10-2; D: -; J: TRBJ2-1; CDR3: CASSDLPLREQFF
V: TRBV28; D: -; J: TRBJ2-2; CDR3: CASTSTGRNTGELFF